Here is one TCR beta chain with its context. Its target is unknown. The data derive from a study of T cell responses to AZD1222 COVID-19 vaccine. Method: immunoSEQ multiplex PCR; TCRdb's copy keeps in-frame clones and lacks some. The sample lists some 100,000 clones, 86% occurring once. Study-wide results and limits: A mostly white British donor set with more females was recruited, and clonal diversity was possibly underestimated.

The starting material was peripheral blood, obtained on day 0 of AZD1222 vaccination. The receptor comes from an adult in good health.

The CDR3: CASSTTSGSYTDTQYF. As DNA, the CDR3 is TGTGCCAGTAGTACCACTAGCGGGAGTTACACAGATACGCAGTATTTT. The chain has TRBV19 and TRBJ2-3; 11 bases are shared with TRBD2. The ends lost 4 bases at V and 2 bases at J; junction bases unmatched: 5. The CDR3 runs to 16 residues. Germline assignment: CDR1 LNHDA and CDR2 SQIVND (reference sequence).